The 6 T cell receptor beta chains below were found in one sample sequenced in a study of blood T cell repertoires in COVID-19. Data came from immunoSEQ multiplex PCR; TCRdb stores just in-frame clones and leaves some out. Counted here are 52,000 or so clones, about 80% occurring once; the ten biggest clones make up roughly 23%. Sequenced input: peripheral blood. These receptors came from a man aged 45 to 65 with active or convalescent COVID-19.

DNA of the CDR3: TGTGCCACCAGCAGGGGTAGCACAGGGGCACGGGCAGATACGCAGTATTTT. Its translation is CATSRGSTGARADTQYF. The chain links TRBV15 to TRBJ2-3, with TRBD1 matching over 7 bases. The CDR3 length is 17 residues. The ends lost 3 bases at V and 4 bases at J; junction bases unmatched: 13. Per the germline V gene, CDR1 is LNHNV and CDR2 is YYDKDF (reference sequence).

This clone was picked up a small number of times. J is TRBJ2-2 and V is TRBV7-9; D possibly corresponds to TRBD2 (7 bases). Deletions cut 3 bases from V and 4 bases from J, with 12 bases between. Germline V gives CDR1 SEHNR, CDR2 FQNEAQ (reference sequence). The CDR3 length is 15 residues. The chain's CDR3 is CASSLGGLTTGELFF. The CDR3 DNA reads TGTGCCAGCAGCTTGGGGGGGCTTACCACCGGGGAGCTGTTTTTT. The whole variable domain, remainder taken from reference TRBV7-9 and TRBJ2-2, is DTGVSQNPRHKITKRGQNVTFRCDPISEHNRLYWYRQTLGQGPEFLTYFQNEAQLEKSRLLSDRFSAERPKGSFSTLEIQRTEQGDSAMYLCASSLGGLTTGELFFGEGSRLTVL.

This clone has just a few counts. The V and J genes are TRBV7-2 and TRBJ1-2, with TRBD1 matching 7 bases. This CDR3 region has 13 residues. The germline V gene has CDR1 SGHTA and CDR2 FQGNSA. Trimming removed 5 bases from V and 4 bases from J; junction bases left unmatched: 4. Here the CDR3 reads CASSTRQGYGYTF. CDR3 nucleotides: TGTGCCAGCAGCACGCGACAGGGCTATGGCTACACCTTC.

The gene calls are TRBV6-5 and TRBJ1-4, with no clear D. The CDR3 is made up of 12 amino acids. Germline V gives CDR1 MNHEY, CDR2 SVGAGI. V was shortened by 3 bases and J by 7 bases, with 6 bases between the two germline ends. CDR3 coding DNA: TGTGCCAGCAGTTATATGAGTGAAAAACTGTTTTTT. This codes for CASSYMSEKLFF.

Comment on this clone: A read error may account for a junction end that differs from germline. The chain is built from TRBV11-2 and TRBJ2-7; D unclear. Germline V gene lookup returns CDR1 SGHAT and CDR2 FQNNGV. The CDR3 is made up of 14 amino acids. The CDR3 spells CVSSLDRLALKQYF. The CDR3 DNA follows: TGTGTCAGCAGCTTAGATCGACTGGCTTTGAAGCAGTACTTC.

This clone is a singleton in its sample. The CDR3 protein is CASSVALGGAGNTIYF. The CDR3 nucleotides are TGTGCCAGCAGCGTAGCTCTTGGGGGCGCTGGAAACACCATATATTTT. The chain joins TRBV9 to TRBJ1-3, with a tentative D call TRBD1 (6 bases). The CDR3 runs 16 residues. The ends were cut back, 0 bases at V and 2 bases at J, with 12 bases in the middle. The V gene's germline CDR1 is SGDLS and CDR2 YYNGEE.